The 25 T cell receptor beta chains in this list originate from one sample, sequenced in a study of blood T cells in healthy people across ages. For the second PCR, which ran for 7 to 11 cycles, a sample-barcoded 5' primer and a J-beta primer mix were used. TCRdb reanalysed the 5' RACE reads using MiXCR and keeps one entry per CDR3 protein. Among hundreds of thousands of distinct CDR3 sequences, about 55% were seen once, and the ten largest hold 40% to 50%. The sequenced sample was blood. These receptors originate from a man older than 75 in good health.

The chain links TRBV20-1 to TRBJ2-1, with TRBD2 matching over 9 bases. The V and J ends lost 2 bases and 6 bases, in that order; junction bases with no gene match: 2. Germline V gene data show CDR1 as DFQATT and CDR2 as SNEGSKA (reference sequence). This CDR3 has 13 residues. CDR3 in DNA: TGCAGTGCTAGATCTAGCGGGGCCAATGAGCAGTTCTTC. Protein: CSARSSGANEQFF.

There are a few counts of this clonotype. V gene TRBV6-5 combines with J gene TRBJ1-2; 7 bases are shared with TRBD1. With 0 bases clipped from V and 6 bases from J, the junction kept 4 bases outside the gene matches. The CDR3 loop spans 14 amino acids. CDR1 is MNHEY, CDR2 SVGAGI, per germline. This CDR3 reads CASSYSTGTHGYTF. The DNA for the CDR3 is TGTGCCAGCAGTTACTCGACAGGGACCCATGGCTACACCTTC.

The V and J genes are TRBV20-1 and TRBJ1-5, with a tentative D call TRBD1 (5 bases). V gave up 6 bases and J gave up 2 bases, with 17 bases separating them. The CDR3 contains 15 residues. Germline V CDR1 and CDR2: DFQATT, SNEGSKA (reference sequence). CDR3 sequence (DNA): TGCAGTGCCATCTTAGGGGCCGGTCGCAATCAGCCCCAGCATTTT. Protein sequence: CSAILGAGRNQPQHF.

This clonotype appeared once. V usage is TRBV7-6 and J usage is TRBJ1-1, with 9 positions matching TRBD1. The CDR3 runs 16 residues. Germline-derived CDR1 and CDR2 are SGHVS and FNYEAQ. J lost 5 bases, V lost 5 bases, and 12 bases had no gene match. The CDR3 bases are TGTGCCAGCAGCCCGGGACAGGGACGCATAGCTACTGAAGCTTTCTTT. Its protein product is CASSPGQGRIATEAFF.

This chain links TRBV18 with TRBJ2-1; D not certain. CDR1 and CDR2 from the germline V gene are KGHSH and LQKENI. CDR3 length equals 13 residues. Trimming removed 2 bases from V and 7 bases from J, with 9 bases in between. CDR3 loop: CASSPGIENEQFF. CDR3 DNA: TGTGCCAGCTCACCAGGGATAGAAAATGAGCAGTTCTTC. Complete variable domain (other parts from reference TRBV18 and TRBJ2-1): NAGVMQNPRHLVRRRGQEARLRCSPMKGHSHVYWYRQLPEEGLKFMVYLQKENIIDESGMPKERFSAEFPKEGPSILRIQQVVRGDSAAYFCASSPGIENEQFFGPGTRLTVL.

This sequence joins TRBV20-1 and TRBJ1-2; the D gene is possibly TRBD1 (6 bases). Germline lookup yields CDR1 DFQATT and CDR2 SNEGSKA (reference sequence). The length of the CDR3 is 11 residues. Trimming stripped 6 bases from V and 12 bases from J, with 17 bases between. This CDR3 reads CSAKATGGDTF. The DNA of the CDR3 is TGCAGTGCCAAAGCTACCGGGGGCGACACCTTC.

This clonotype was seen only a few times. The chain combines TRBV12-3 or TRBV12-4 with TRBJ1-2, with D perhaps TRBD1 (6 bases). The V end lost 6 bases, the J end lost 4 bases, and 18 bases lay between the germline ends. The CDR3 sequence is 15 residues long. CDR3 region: CASRRQDALGYGYTF. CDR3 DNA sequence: TGTGCCAGCAGACGACAGGATGCTCTAGGCTATGGCTACACCTTC.

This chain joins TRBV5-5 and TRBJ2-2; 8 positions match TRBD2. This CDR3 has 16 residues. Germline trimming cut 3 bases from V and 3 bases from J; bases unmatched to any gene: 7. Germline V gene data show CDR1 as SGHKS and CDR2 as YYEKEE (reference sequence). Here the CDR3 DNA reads TGTGCCAGCAGCTCCCCAGCGGGAGCGGACACCGGGGAGCTGTTTTTT. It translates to CASSSPAGADTGELFF.

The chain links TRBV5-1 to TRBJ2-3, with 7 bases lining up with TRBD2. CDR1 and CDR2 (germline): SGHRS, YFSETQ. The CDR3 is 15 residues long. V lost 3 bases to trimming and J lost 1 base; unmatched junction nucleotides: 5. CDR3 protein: CASSYAGAGTDTQYF. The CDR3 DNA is TGCGCCAGCAGCTACGCGGGAGCTGGCACAGATACGCAGTATTTT.

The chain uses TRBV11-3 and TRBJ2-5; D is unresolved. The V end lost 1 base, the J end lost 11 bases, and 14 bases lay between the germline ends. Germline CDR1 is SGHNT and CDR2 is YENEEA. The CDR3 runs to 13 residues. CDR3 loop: CASSLVPTSEQYF. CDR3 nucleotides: TGTGCCAGCAGCTTAGTCCCTACGAGTGAGCAGTACTTC. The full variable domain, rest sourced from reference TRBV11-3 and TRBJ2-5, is EAGVVQSPRYKIIEKKQPVAFWCNPISGHNTLYWYLQNLGQGPELLIRYENEEAVDDSQLPKDRFSAERLKGVDSTLKIQPAELGDSAVYLCASSLVPTSEQYFGPGTRLLVL.

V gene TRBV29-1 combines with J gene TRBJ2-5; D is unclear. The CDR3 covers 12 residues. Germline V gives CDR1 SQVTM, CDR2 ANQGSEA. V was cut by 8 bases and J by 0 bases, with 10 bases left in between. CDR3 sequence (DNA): TGCAGCACTATCCCTTACCAAGAGACCCAGTACTTC. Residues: CSTIPYQETQYF.

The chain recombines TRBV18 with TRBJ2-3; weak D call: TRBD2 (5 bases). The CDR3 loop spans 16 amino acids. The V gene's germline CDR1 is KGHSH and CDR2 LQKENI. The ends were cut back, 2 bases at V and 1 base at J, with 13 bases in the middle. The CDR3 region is CASSPTRVGGTDTQYF. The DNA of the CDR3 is TGTGCCAGCTCACCAACGCGGGTGGGAGGCACAGATACGCAGTATTTT. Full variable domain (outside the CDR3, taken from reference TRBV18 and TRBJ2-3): NAGVMQNPRHLVRRRGQEARLRCSPMKGHSHVYWYRQLPEEGLKFMVYLQKENIIDESGMPKERFSAEFPKEGPSILRIQQVVRGDSAAYFCASSPTRVGGTDTQYFGPGTRLTVL.

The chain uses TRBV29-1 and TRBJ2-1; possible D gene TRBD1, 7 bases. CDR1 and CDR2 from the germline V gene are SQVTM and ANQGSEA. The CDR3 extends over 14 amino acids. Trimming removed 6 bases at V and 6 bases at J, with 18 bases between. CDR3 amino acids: CSVHPGGYSNEQFF. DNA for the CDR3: TGCAGCGTCCACCCAGGGGGGTATTCCAATGAGCAGTTCTTC.

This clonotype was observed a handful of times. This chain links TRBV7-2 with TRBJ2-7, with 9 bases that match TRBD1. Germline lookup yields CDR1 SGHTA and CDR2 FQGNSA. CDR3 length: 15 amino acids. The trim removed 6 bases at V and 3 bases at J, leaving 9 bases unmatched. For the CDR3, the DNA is TGTGCCAGCAGAGTTACAGGGGGCGTGAGCTACGAGCAGTACTTC. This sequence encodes CASRVTGGVSYEQYF.

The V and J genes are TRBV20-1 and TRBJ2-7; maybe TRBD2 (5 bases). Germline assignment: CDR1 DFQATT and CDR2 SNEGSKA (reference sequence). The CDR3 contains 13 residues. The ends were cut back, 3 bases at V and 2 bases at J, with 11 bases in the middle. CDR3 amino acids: CSARESGAYEQYF. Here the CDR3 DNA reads TGCAGTGCTAGGGAAAGCGGAGCCTACGAGCAGTACTTC.

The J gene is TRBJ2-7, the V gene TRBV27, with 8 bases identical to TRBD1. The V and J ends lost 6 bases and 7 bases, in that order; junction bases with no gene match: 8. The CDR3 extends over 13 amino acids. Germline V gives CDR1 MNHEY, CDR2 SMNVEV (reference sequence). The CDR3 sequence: CASSGQGTGEQYF. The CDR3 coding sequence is TGTGCCAGCAGCGGACAGGGAACTGGGGAGCAGTACTTC.

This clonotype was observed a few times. CDR3 region: CASSQTGVGDTDTQYF. CDR3 DNA sequence: TGCGCCAGCAGCCAAACCGGGGTCGGGGACACAGATACGCAGTATTTT. The rearrangement links TRBV4-1 to TRBJ2-3, with D perhaps TRBD2 (5 bases). Germline V CDR1 and CDR2: MGHRA, YSYEKL. The CDR3 extends over 16 amino acids. V shed 2 bases and J shed 2 bases, with 14 bases lying between them.

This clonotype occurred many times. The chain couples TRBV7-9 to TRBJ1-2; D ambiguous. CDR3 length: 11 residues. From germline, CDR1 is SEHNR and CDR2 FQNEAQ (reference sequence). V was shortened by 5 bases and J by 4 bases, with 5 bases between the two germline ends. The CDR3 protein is CASSPGYGYTF. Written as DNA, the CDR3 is TGTGCCAGCAGCCCCGGCTATGGCTACACCTTC. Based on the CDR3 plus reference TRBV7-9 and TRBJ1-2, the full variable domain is DTGVSQNPRHKITKRGQNVTFRCDPISEHNRLYWYRQTLGQGPEFLTYFQNEAQLEKSRLLSDRFSAERPKGSFSTLEIQRTEQGDSAMYLCASSPGYGYTFGSGTRLTVV.

CDR3 residues: CATSDPGAPYNEQFF. As DNA, the CDR3 is TGTGCCACCAGTGACCCCGGGGCCCCCTACAATGAGCAGTTCTTC. This sequence joins TRBV24-1 and TRBJ2-1; D may be TRBD1 or TRBD2 (5 bases each). The CDR3 runs to 15 residues. Trimming took 4 bases from V and 2 from J, leaving 11 bases between them. Germline values: CDR1 KGHDR, CDR2 SFDVKD.

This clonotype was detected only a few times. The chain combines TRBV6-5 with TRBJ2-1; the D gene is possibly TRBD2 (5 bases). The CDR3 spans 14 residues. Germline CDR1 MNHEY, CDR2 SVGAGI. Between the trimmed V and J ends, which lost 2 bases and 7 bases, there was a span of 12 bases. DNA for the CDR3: TGTGCCAGCAGTTACCTAATAGGCGGGAATGAGCAGTTCTTC. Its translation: CASSYLIGGNEQFF.

The CDR3 coding sequence is TGCGCCAGCAGCCCGTCGCTCGGCGGGAAGTACTACAATGAGCAGTTCTTC. The encoded protein is CASSPSLGGKYYNEQFF. This chain links TRBV5-1 with TRBJ2-1, with D tentatively TRBD2 (6 bases). CDR1 is SGHRS, CDR2 YFSETQ, per germline. V gave up 4 bases and J gave up 3 bases, with 20 bases separating them. The CDR3 is 17 amino acids.

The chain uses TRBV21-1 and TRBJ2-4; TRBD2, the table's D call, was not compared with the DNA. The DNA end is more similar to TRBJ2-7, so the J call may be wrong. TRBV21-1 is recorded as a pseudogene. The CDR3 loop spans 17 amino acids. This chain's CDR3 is CASSPGWTSGLTHEQYF. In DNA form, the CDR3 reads TGTGCCAGCAGCCCGGGGTGGACTAGCGGACTTACCCACGAGCAGTACTTC.

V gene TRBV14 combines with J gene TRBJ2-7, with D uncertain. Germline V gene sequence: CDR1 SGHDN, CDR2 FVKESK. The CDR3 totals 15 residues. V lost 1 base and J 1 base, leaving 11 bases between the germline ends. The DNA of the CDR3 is TGTGCCAGCAGCCAAGGCGAGACTTGGTCCTACGAGCAGTACTTC. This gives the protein CASSQGETWSYEQYF.

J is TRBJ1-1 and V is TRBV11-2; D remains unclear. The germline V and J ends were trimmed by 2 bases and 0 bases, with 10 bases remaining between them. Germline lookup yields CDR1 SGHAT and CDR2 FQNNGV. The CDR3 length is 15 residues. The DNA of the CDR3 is TGTGCCAGCAGCTTAAACGATGGCATGAACACTGAAGCTTTCTTT. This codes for CASSLNDGMNTEAFF.

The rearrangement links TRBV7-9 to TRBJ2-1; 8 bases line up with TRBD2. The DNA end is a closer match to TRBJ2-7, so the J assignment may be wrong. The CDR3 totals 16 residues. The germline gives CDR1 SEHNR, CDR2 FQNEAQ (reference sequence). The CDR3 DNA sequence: TGTGCCAGCAGCGTCACTAGCGGAGTCTCCTACAATGAGCAGTACTTC. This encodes CASSVTSGVSYNEQYF.